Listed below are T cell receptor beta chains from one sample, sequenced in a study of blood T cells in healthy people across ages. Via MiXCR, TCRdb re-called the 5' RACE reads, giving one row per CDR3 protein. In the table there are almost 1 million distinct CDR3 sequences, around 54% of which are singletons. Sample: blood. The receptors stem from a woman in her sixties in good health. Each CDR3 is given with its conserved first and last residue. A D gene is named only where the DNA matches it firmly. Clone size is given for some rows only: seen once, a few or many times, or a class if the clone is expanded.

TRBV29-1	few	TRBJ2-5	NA	CSVVPGTRTTETQYF	TGCAGCGTTGTACCCGGGACACGGACTACCGAGACCCAGTACTTC
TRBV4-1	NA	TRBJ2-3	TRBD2	CASSPSRTSGTDTQYF	TGCGCCAGCAGCCCGAGCCGGACTAGCGGGACAGATACGCAGTATTTT
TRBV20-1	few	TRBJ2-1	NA	CSASKSGVGNEQFF	TGCAGTGCCTCCAAATCAGGTGTTGGCAATGAGCAGTTCTTC
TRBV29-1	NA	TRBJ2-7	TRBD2	CSVGEGRGEQYF	TGCAGCGTGGGGGAGGGGCGAGGCGAGCAGTACTTC
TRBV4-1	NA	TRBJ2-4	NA	CASSQVAGKNIQYF	TGCGCCAGCAGCCAAGTGGCAGGGAAAAACATTCAGTACTTC
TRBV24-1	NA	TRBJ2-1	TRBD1	CATSDRQGGNEQFF	TGTGCCACCAGTGACAGACAGGGTGGCAATGAGCAGTTCTTC
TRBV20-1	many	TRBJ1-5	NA	CSARLGGWSQPQHF	TGCAGTGCTAGGTTGGGGGGCTGGAGTCAGCCCCAGCATTTT
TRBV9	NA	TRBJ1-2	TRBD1	CASSVGGTAPYGYTF	TGTGCCAGCAGCGTAGGTGGGACAGCTCCCTATGGCTACACCTTC
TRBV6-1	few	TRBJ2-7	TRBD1	CASIRDSRYEQYF	TGTGCCAGCATTCGGGACAGCAGGTACGAGCAGTACTTC
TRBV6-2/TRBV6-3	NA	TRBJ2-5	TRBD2	CASKPWTSGKETQYF	TGTGCCAGCAAACCCTGGACTAGCGGAAAAGAGACCCAGTACTTC
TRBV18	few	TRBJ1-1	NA	CASSPMGTTEAFF	TGTGCCAGCTCACCAATGGGTACCACTGAAGCTTTCTTT
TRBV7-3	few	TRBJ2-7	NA	CASSLGPGGGYEQYF	TGTGCCAGCAGCTTGGGGCCTGGAGGGGGCTACGAGCAGTACTTC
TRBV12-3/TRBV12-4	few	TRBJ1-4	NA	CASSLFSEKLFF	TGTGCCAGCAGTTTGTTCTCGGAAAAACTGTTTTTT
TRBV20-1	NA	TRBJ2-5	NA	CSAGTPQETQYF	TGCAGTGCTGGGACACCTCAAGAGACCCAGTACTTC